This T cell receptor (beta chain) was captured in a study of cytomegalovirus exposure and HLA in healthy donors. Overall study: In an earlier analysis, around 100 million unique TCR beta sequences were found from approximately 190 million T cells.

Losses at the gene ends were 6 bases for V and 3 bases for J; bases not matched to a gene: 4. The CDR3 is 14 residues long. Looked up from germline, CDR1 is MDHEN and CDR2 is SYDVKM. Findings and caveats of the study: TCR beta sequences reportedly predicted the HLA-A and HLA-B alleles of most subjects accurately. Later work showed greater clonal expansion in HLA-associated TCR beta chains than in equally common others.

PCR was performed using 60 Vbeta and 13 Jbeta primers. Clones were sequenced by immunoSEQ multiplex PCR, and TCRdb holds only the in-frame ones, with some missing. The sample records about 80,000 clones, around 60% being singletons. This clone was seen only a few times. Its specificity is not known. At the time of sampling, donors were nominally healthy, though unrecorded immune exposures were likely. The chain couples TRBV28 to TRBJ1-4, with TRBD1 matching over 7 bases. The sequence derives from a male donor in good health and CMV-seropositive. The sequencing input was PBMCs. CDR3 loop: CASRGQEPNEKLFF. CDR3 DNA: TGTGCCAGCAGAGGACAGGAGCCTAATGAAAAACTGTTTTTT.